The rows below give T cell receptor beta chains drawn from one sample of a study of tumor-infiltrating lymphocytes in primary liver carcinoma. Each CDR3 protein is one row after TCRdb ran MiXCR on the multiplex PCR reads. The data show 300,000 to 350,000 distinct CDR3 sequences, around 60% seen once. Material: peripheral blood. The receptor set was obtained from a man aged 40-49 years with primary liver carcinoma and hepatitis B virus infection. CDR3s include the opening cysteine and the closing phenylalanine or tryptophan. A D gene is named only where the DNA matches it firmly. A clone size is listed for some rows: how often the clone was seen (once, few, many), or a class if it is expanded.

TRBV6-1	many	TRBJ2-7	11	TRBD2	CASSELAGSFF	TGTGCCAGCAGTGAACTAGCGGGAAGTTTCTTC
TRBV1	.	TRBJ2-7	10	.	CTSILRRGNF	TGCACCAGCATCCTAAGGAGGGGGAACTTC
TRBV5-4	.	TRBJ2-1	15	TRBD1	CASSPGQGGYNEQFF	TGTGCCAGCAGCCCCGGACAGGGGGGGTACAATGAGCAGTTCTTC
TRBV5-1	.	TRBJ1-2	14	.	CASSSPGVQGGYTF	TGCGCCAGCAGCTCCCCAGGGGTTCAGGGTGGCTACACCTTC
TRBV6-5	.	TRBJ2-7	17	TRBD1	CASSYSSLGTGLYEQYF	TGTGCCAGCAGTTACTCGAGCTTAGGGACAGGGCTCTACGAGCAGTACTTC
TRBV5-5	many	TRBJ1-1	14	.	CASSFTVGNTEAFF	TGTGCCAGCAGCTTTACCGTTGGGAACACTGAAGCTTTCTTT
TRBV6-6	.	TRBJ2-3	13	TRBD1	CASSRQGTDTRYF	TGTGCCAGCAGTCGACAGGGGACAGATACGCGGTATTTT
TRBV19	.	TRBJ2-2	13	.	CASSSALTGELFF	TGTGCCAGTAGTAGCGCGCTAACCGGGGAGCTGTTTTTT
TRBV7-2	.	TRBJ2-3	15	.	CASTVQQGRTDTQYF	TGTGCCAGCACCGTACAACAGGGTCGCACAGATACGCAGTATTTT
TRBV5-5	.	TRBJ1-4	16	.	CAGSRSIQSRDEKLFF	TGTGCTGGCAGCCGTTCTATTCAGTCTCGGGATGAAAAACTGTTTTTT
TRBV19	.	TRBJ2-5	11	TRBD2	CASSRDYTLYF	TGTGCCAGTAGTAGGGACTACACCCTGTACTTC
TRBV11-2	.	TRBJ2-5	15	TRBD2	CASTPSAGEIKTQYF	TGTGCCAGCACCCCGTCGGCGGGAGAAATAAAGACCCAGTACTTT
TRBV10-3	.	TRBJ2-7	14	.	CAIGWSMGSHVQYF	TGTGCCATCGGATGGTCCATGGGGAGCCACGTGCAGTACTTC
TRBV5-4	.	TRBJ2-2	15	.	CASSGADSSAGELFF	TGTGCCAGCAGCGGGGCCGACAGCTCCGCCGGGGAGCTGTTTTTT
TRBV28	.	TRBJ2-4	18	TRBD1	CASSRVPGQELAKNIQYF	TGTGCCAGCAGTCGCGTCCCGGGACAGGAGCTAGCCAAAAACATTCAGTACTTC
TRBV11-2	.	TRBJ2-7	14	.	CASSLNSLTYEQYF	TGTGCCAGTAGTTTAAACAGCCTCACCTACGAGCAGTACTTC
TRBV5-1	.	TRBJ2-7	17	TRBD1	CASSLGTGGPPSYEQYF	TGCGCCAGCAGCTTGGGGACAGGGGGCCCCCCATCCTACGAGCAGTACTTC
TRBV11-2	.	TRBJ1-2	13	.	CASSLAGSDCYTF	TGTGCCAGCAGCTTAGCAGGGAGTGATTGCTACACCTTC